Listed here are 27 T cell receptor beta chains from one sample, sequenced in a study of blood T cells in healthy people across ages. It was with a sample-barcoded 5' primer and a J-beta primer mix that a second PCR of about 7 to 12 cycles was run. Each CDR3 protein gets one entry after TCRdb re-called the 5' RACE reads with MiXCR. The table has hundreds of thousands of distinct CDR3 sequences, approximately 60% seen once. The specimen was blood. These receptors originate from a man aged 40-49 years in good health.

CDR3 region: CASRELAGGFGDTQYF. CDR3 DNA: TGTGCCAGCAGGGAACTAGCGGGAGGTTTCGGCGATACGCAGTATTTT. This chain links TRBV2 with TRBJ2-3; 12 bases are shared with TRBD2. This CDR3 has 16 amino acids. The germline V gene encodes CDR1 SNHLY and CDR2 FYNNEI. Unmatched junction bases numbered 10, after V lost 6 bases and J lost 6 bases.

Only a few counts were recorded for this clonotype. The chain employs TRBV7-8 and TRBJ1-2; D remains unclear. There are 18 residues in the CDR3. Trimming took off 4 bases at V and 2 bases at J, with 23 bases between the two ends. Germline V CDR1 and CDR2: SGHVS, FQNEAQ. The CDR3 DNA sequence: TGTGCCAGCAGCTCCCTTGGCCCCCTGCCAGCGTCAAACTATGGCTACACCTTC. Amino acid sequence: CASSSLGPLPASNYGYTF.

Notes on this clonotype: A much larger clone lies one base from this, so it may be a read error. The chain links TRBV28 to TRBJ2-5; TRBD2 aligns across 9 bases. Trimming removed 6 bases from V and 11 bases from J; junction bases left unmatched: 16. The germline V gene has CDR1 MDHEN and CDR2 SYDVKM. The CDR3 is made up of 15 amino acids. CDR3 nucleotides: TGTGCCAGCAGCGAGACTAGCGGAGCTTACAATGAGCAGTACTTC. This gives the protein CASSETSGAYNEQYF.

This clonotype was recorded once. This may arise from a read error, as a much more abundant clone is one base away. V is TRBV5-1 and J is TRBJ1-2; D remains ambiguous. CDR1 is SGHRS, CDR2 YFSETQ, per germline. The CDR3 is 13 amino acids. This chain's CDR3 is CTSSSDGIYGYTF. CDR3 nucleotide sequence: TGCACCAGCAGCTCGGACGGAATCTATGGCTACACCTTC.

The chain employs TRBV28 and TRBJ2-1, with 8 positions matching TRBD1. Germline lookup yields CDR1 MDHEN and CDR2 SYDVKM. The CDR3 runs to 13 residues. The trim removed 5 bases at V and 10 bases at J, leaving 7 bases unmatched. CDR3 in amino acids: CASSPPDRVEQFF. The CDR3 bases are TGTGCCAGCAGTCCACCGGACAGGGTAGAGCAGTTCTTC.

This clonotype was detected a few times. The chain uses TRBV24-1 and TRBJ2-3, with 12 bases aligning to TRBD2. Germline V lookup: CDR1 KGHDR, CDR2 SFDVKD. The CDR3 extends over 16 amino acids. V gave up 4 bases and J gave up 3 bases; unmatched junction bases: 4. The CDR3 sequence: CATSDPGLAGTDTQYF. The CDR3 DNA follows: TGTGCCACCAGTGACCCCGGACTAGCGGGAACAGATACGCAGTATTTT.

The chain recombines TRBV7-7 with TRBJ2-2; maybe TRBD2 (6 bases). The CDR3 has 15 amino acids. Germline V gene lookup returns CDR1 SSHAT and CDR2 FNYEAQ (reference sequence). The CDR3 here is CASGMVPADTGELFF. CDR3 nucleotide sequence: TGTGCTAGCGGTATGGTCCCGGCCGACACCGGGGAGCTGTTTTTT.

This clonotype was counted only a few times. This sequence joins TRBV10-3 and TRBJ1-6; D unclear. This CDR3 region has 12 residues. The ends were cut back, 9 bases at V and 4 bases at J, with 7 bases in the middle. Germline V lookup: CDR1 ENHRY, CDR2 SYGVKD. The CDR3 is CAIEDYNSPLHF. DNA for the CDR3: TGTGCCATAGAGGATTATAATTCACCCCTCCACTTT.

This clonotype is a singleton in its sample. The chain carries TRBV2 and TRBJ2-2, with D perhaps matching TRBD2 (6 bases). Trimming left V 2 bases short and J 6 bases short, with 7 bases between. The CDR3 extends over 13 amino acids. Germline CDR1 reads SNHLY; CDR2 reads FYNNEI. CDR3 in DNA: TGTGCCAGCAGTGAATGGGGGGCCGGGGAGCTGTTTTTT. This encodes CASSEWGAGELFF.

This chain links TRBV28 with TRBJ2-7; TRBD2 agrees at 10 bases. Per the germline V gene, CDR1 is MDHEN and CDR2 is SYDVKM. CDR3 length: 17 amino acids. V lost 6 bases and J lost 1; bases outside the gene matches: 12. The CDR3 region has the DNA TGTGCCAGCAGCCCCGGGACTAGCGCTGTAGGATCCTACGAGCAGTACTTC. Translating it yields CASSPGTSAVGSYEQYF.

Regarding this clonotype: One junction end disagrees with the germline gene, perhaps due to a read error. The rearrangement links TRBV7-8 to TRBJ2-3; 12 nucleotides align to TRBD2. CDR3 length: 18 amino acids. Germline-derived CDR1 and CDR2 are SGHVS and FQNEAQ. Written as DNA, the CDR3 is TGTGCCGGCAGCTACGGACTAGCGGGGTTCTCTAGCACAGATACGCAGTATTTT. Translating gives CAGSYGLAGFSSTDTQYF.

The chain couples TRBV29-1 to TRBJ2-3; possibly TRBD2 for D (6 bases). CDR3 length equals 13 residues. V lost 4 bases and J lost 3, with 11 bases in between. The germline gives CDR1 SQVTM, CDR2 ANQGSEA. The CDR3 is CSVVSAGTDTQYF. DNA for the CDR3: TGCAGCGTTGTTAGTGCGGGAACAGATACGCAGTATTTT.

This clonotype was observed many times. CDR3 coding DNA: TGCAGCGTACAAACCCGGACGGCCTATGGCTACACCTTC. This encodes CSVQTRTAYGYTF. This chain connects TRBV29-1 to TRBJ1-2; D is undetermined. The CDR3 is made up of 13 amino acids. The germline gives CDR1 SQVTM, CDR2 ANQGSEA. V was pared by 6 bases and J by 4 bases, with 15 bases between.

The CDR3 here is CSVEVDGGGEQYF. The CDR3 nucleotides read TGCAGCGTTGAAGTGGACGGCGGGGGCGAGCAGTACTTC. V gene TRBV29-1 combines with J gene TRBJ2-7; 7 nucleotides align to TRBD2. The ends lost 1 base at V and 6 bases at J; junction bases unmatched: 6. Looked up from germline, CDR1 is SQVTM and CDR2 is ANQGSEA. The CDR3 has 13 residues.

This sequence joins TRBV29-1 and TRBJ1-1; D perhaps matches TRBD1 (5 bases). The CDR3 is 14 amino acids. V was shortened by 3 bases and J by 4 bases, with 15 bases between the two germline ends. The V gene's germline CDR1 is SQVTM and CDR2 ANQGSEA. The CDR3 DNA reads TGCAGCGTTGATCAGAACTACGGGGGCACTGAAGCTTTCTTT. Amino acid sequence: CSVDQNYGGTEAFF.

The V and J genes are TRBV27 and TRBJ2-1; D may be TRBD1 (5 bases). Germline CDR1 MNHEY, CDR2 SMNVEV (reference sequence). The V end was cut by 3 bases, the J end by 7 bases, with 10 bases between. The CDR3 length is 13 residues. This CDR3 is CASSFQGINEQFF. The CDR3 DNA follows: TGTGCCAGCAGTTTTCAGGGCATTAATGAGCAGTTCTTC.

The chain links TRBV6-6 to TRBJ1-5, with D perhaps TRBD1 (6 bases). Deletions cut 6 bases from V and 6 bases from J, with 12 bases between. CDR1 and CDR2 from the germline V gene are MNHNY and SVGAGI (reference sequence). The CDR3 runs 13 residues. CDR3 sequence: CASSPRGGQPQHF. DNA of the CDR3: TGTGCCAGCAGCCCCAGGGGTGGTCAGCCCCAGCATTTT.

The rearrangement joins TRBV29-1 to TRBJ1-5; 7 bases line up with TRBD1. CDR1 and CDR2 from the germline V gene are SQVTM and ANQGSEA. The junction had 14 bases not matched to a gene; V was cut back by 7 bases and J by 5 bases. CDR3 length: 15 amino acids. CDR3 DNA: TGCAGCGAACTGGGACAGAAACTCGTCGATCAGCCCCAGCATTTT. This encodes CSELGQKLVDQPQHF.

The chain carries TRBV28 and TRBJ2-4, with D unclear. Trimming removed 3 bases at V and 0 bases at J, with 24 bases between. Germline values: CDR1 MDHEN, CDR2 SYDVKM. The CDR3 is made up of 20 amino acids. CDR3 sequence: CASSFPSQRSPSLAKNIQYF. CDR3 DNA sequence: TGTGCCAGCAGTTTTCCCTCGCAGCGATCACCGTCACTAGCCAAAAACATTCAGTACTTC.

Comment on this clonotype: Possible read error: a much larger clone is one base away. The chain employs TRBV7-8 and TRBJ2-7, with 8 bases lining up with TRBD1. TRBJ2-5 matches the DNA end more closely, so the J call is doubtful. The CDR3 totals 13 residues. The germline V gene has CDR1 SGHVS and CDR2 FQNEAQ. The chain's CDR3 is CASSCRQGETQYF. The DNA for the CDR3 is TGTGCCAGCAGCTGCCGACAGGGGGAGACCCAGTACTTC.

A few counts support this clonotype. The V gene is TRBV7-9, the J gene TRBJ2-5; D tentatively reads TRBD1 or TRBD2 (5 bases each). CDR1 and CDR2 from the germline V gene are SEHNR and FQNEAQ (reference sequence). There are 15 residues in the CDR3. Trimming took off 1 base at V and 5 bases at J, with 14 bases between the two ends. The CDR3 protein is CASSLGQTTPETQYF. The CDR3 bases are TGTGCCAGCAGCTTAGGACAGACTACTCCGGAGACCCAGTACTTC.

The J gene is TRBJ1-4, the V gene TRBV27; 9 bases match TRBD1. Germline V CDR1 and CDR2: MNHEY, SMNVEV (reference sequence). The CDR3 has 15 residues. Losses at the gene ends were 5 bases for V and 5 bases for J; bases not matched to a gene: 6. The CDR3 region is CASSQTGTGNEKLFF. CDR3 in DNA: TGTGCCAGCAGTCAGACCGGGACAGGGAATGAAAAACTGTTTTTT. The whole variable domain, filled in from reference TRBV27 and TRBJ1-4, reads EAQVTQNPRYLITVTGKKLTVTCSQNMNHEYMSWYRQDPGLGLRQIYYSMNVEVTDKGDVPEGYKVSRKEKRNFPLILESPSPNQTSLYFCASSQTGTGNEKLFFGSGTQLSVL.

The J gene is TRBJ2-4, the V gene TRBV28, with TRBD2 matching over 10 bases. The CDR3 spans 17 residues. The J segment lost 0 bases and the V segment lost 4 bases, leaving 6 bases of the junction unmatched. Per the germline V gene, CDR1 is MDHEN and CDR2 is SYDVKM. CDR3 region: CASSYGLAVLAKNIQYF. CDR3 coding DNA: TGTGCCAGCAGTTATGGACTAGCGGTACTAGCCAAAAACATTCAGTACTTC.

This clonotype was picked up a small number of times. The chain employs TRBV5-1 and TRBJ1-1; D is undetermined. The length of the CDR3 is 15 residues. Germline CDR1 and CDR2: SGHRS and YFSETQ. The V gene lost 0 bases and the J gene lost 0 bases, with 9 bases spanning the gap. CDR3 in amino acids: CASSLEGPMNTEAFF. As DNA, the CDR3 is TGCGCCAGCAGCTTGGAAGGCCCTATGAACACTGAAGCTTTCTTT.

The chain couples TRBV6-1 to TRBJ2-5; TRBD1 or TRBD2 may be the D gene (6 bases each). V lost 7 bases to trimming and J lost 2 bases, with 26 bases between them. CDR1 MNHNS and CDR2 SASEGT come from the germline V gene. The CDR3 loop spans 18 amino acids. Here the CDR3 reads CASTRGGGRGGLQETQYF. DNA of the CDR3: TGTGCCAGCACCCGGGGTGGGGGGCGCGGAGGGTTGCAAGAGACCCAGTACTTC.

A word on this clonotype: A much larger clone lies one base from this, so it may be a read error. This chain joins TRBV20-1 and TRBJ2-1, with 11 bases that match TRBD2. The better agreement between TRBJ2-7 and the DNA end casts doubt on the J call. Per the germline V gene, CDR1 is DFQATT and CDR2 is SNEGSKA (reference sequence). The CDR3 has 15 amino acids. This chain's CDR3 is CSASLLAGGYNEQYF. In nucleotides, the CDR3 is TGCAGTGCTTCCCTGCTAGCGGGGGGTTACAATGAGCAGTACTTC.

The V call is TRBV20-1, the J call TRBJ2-5; possibly TRBD2 for D (5 bases). V was cut by 0 bases and J by 1 base, with 12 bases left in between. The CDR3 is 15 residues long. Germline CDR1 and CDR2: DFQATT and SNEGSKA (reference sequence). The CDR3: CSARDLRLSQETQYF. The CDR3 DNA is TGCAGTGCTAGAGATCTAAGACTATCCCAAGAGACCCAGTACTTC.